The clone carrying this TCR beta chain was observed a handful of times. The authors' processing: Counts of nucleated cells, estimated from reference gene primer amplification, were obtained. Measured with immunoSEQ multiplex PCR; TCRdb has only the in-frame clones, and not every one. V, J and clone size are taken as reported in that table, and D and trimming were inferred from the DNA itself. Among 18,000 or so clones listed, 75% to 85% were seen once. V dropped 6 bases and J dropped 9 bases, with 18 bases sitting between them. Germline V gives CDR1 MNHEY, CDR2 SVGAGI. The CDR3 is made up of 14 amino acids. This sample is drawn from a study of blood T cell repertoires in COVID-19. Looking at the study overall: The cDNA or gDNA used as material had been derived from T cells, B-cell-depleted T cells, or PBMCs.

Material for sequencing was peripheral blood. V usage is TRBV6-5 and J usage is TRBJ2-1; D is uncertain. This TCR came from an elderly man with acute or convalescent COVID-19. This CDR3 reads CASRPGQKETEQFF. DNA of the CDR3: TGTGCCAGCAGGCCGGGTCAAAAGGAGACTGAGCAGTTCTTC.